The next 31 T cell receptor beta chains were all read from a single sample in a study of CD8+ T cells in alopecia areata. Extraction and reverse transcription of RNA yielded cDNA as the sequencing template. Libraries were prepared by immunoSEQ multiplex PCR; TCRdb keeps only in-frame clonotypes and omits some of them. The data hold fewer than 110,000 clones, with roughly 56% observed a single time. Documented treatment: oral pan-JAK inhibitor, 5-10 mg twice daily. This sample comprised CD8+ T cells sorted from blood, obtained between weeks 55 and 65, from a patient treated with tofacitinib. These receptors came from a human donor with alopecia areata.

The V call is TRBV15, the J call TRBJ2-7; D is unresolved. Deletions cut 6 bases from V and 2 bases from J, with 14 bases between. Germline-derived CDR1 and CDR2 are LNHNV and YYDKDF (reference sequence). The CDR3 runs to 14 residues. CDR3 nucleotide sequence: TGTGCCACCAGTCCTCCCGGACGCACCTACGAGCAGTACTTC. This encodes CATSPPGRTYEQYF.

The chain has TRBV4-1 and TRBJ2-5; 9 bases align to TRBD2. The CDR3 is 16 residues long. Germline CDR1 and CDR2: MGHRA and YSYEKL. Trimming cost V 1 base and J 2 bases; bases outside gene matches: 5. CDR3: CASSQVLAGSQETQYF. Here the CDR3 DNA reads TGCGCCAGCAGCCAAGTTCTAGCGGGGAGTCAAGAGACCCAGTACTTC.

This chain connects TRBV5-6 to TRBJ2-7; 7 bases line up with TRBD1. The CDR3 loop spans 13 amino acids. V lost 4 bases, J lost 2 bases, and 3 bases stayed unmatched. CDR1 and CDR2 from the germline V gene are SGHDT and YYEEEE. DNA for the CDR3: TGTGCCAGCAGCACAGGGACAGCCTACGAGCAGTACTTC. It specifies CASSTGTAYEQYF.

The V call is TRBV28, the J call TRBJ2-2, with 9 bases that match TRBD1. Germline values: CDR1 MDHEN, CDR2 SYDVKM. The length of the CDR3 is 19 residues. Unmatched junction bases numbered 15, after V lost 7 bases and J lost 0 bases. CDR3 loop: CASKYSGTGLLANTGELFF. Written as DNA, the CDR3 is TGTGCCAGCAAATACTCCGGGACAGGGCTTCTCGCGAACACCGGGGAGCTGTTTTTT.

The rearrangement joins TRBV6-6 to TRBJ2-1; tentatively, D is TRBD1 or TRBD2 (5 bases each). With 7 bases removed from V and 0 bases from J, the gap between germline ends came to 10 bases. The CDR3 contains 14 residues. Germline V lookup: CDR1 MNHNY, CDR2 SVGAGI (reference sequence). The CDR3 sequence: CASNGGSSYNEQFF. In DNA form, the CDR3 reads TGTGCCAGCAATGGGGGTAGCTCCTACAATGAGCAGTTCTTC.

Of note for this clone: The same CDR3 arises from other DNA sequences in this sample as well. This sequence joins TRBV7-2 and TRBJ2-5; D tentatively reads TRBD1 or TRBD2 (6 bases each). The CDR3 has 15 residues. Deletions cut 3 bases from V and 5 bases from J, with 16 bases between. Germline V CDR1 and CDR2: SGHTA, FQGNSA. The CDR3 loop is CASSFTGGTGETQYF. The CDR3 coding sequence is TGTGCCAGCAGCTTCACCGGGGGCACCGGTGAGACCCAGTACTTC. Full variable domain (outside the CDR3, taken from reference TRBV7-2 and TRBJ2-5): GAGVSQSPSNKVTEKGKDVELRCDPISGHTALYWYRQSLGQGLEFLIYFQGNSAPDKSGLPSDRFSAERTGGSVSTLTIQRTQQEDSAVYLCASSFTGGTGETQYFGPGTRLLVL.

This clone was observed a few times. The chain joins TRBV30 to TRBJ1-5, with D maybe TRBD1 (6 bases). This CDR3 is 15 amino acids long. Germline CDR1 and CDR2: GTSNPN and SVGIG (reference sequence). Trimming took 0 bases from V and 3 from J, leaving 12 bases between them. CDR3 loop: CAWSVPDSSNQPQHF. The CDR3 nucleotides read TGTGCCTGGAGTGTACCGGACAGTTCCAATCAGCCCCAGCATTTT.

The J gene is TRBJ2-3, the V gene TRBV6-5; TRBD2 matches 7 bases. The CDR3 has 16 residues. Germline assignment: CDR1 MNHEY and CDR2 SVGAGI. V was pared by 2 bases and J by 2 bases, with 7 bases of the junction left unmatched. In nucleotides, the CDR3 is TGTGCCAGCAGTTACATGTGGCGGGGGAACACAGATACGCAGTATTTT. It translates to CASSYMWRGNTDTQYF.

The chain joins TRBV27 to TRBJ2-7, with TRBD1 identical over 9 bases. V was clipped by 5 bases and J by 4 bases; unmatched bases: 6. From germline, CDR1 is MNHEY and CDR2 SMNVEV (reference sequence). This CDR3 contains 14 residues. CDR3 nucleotides: TGTGCCAGCAGTCGGGGACAGGGTCGGTACGAGCAGTACTTC. It specifies CASSRGQGRYEQYF.

V is TRBV5-6 and J is TRBJ2-1, with D perhaps matching TRBD2 (6 bases). This CDR3 region has 14 residues. Germline CDR1 reads SGHDT; CDR2 reads YYEEEE. V was pared by 4 bases and J by 3 bases, with 11 bases between. The CDR3 reads CASSLGTFYNEQFF. In nucleotides, the CDR3 is TGTGCCAGCAGCCTCGGGACTTTCTACAATGAGCAGTTCTTC.

J is TRBJ1-6 and V is TRBV7-8; D might be TRBD1 (5 bases). V shed 5 bases and J shed 6 bases, with 20 bases lying between them. CDR3 length equals 17 residues. Per the germline V gene, CDR1 is SGHVS and CDR2 is FQNEAQ. CDR3 bases: TGTGCCAGCAGCGAAGAGGGGCGGACTCGGGTTAATTCACCCCTCCACTTT. It encodes CASSEEGRTRVNSPLHF.

V and J are TRBV7-8 and TRBJ2-1; 8 positions agree with TRBD2. The CDR3 extends over 16 amino acids. The ends lost 5 bases at V and 7 bases at J; junction bases unmatched: 13. CDR1 is SGHVS, CDR2 FQNEAQ, per germline. CDR3 coding DNA: TGTGCCAGCAGCACCAAAGCGGGGGCGTATGGGAATGAGCAGTTCTTC. Protein sequence: CASSTKAGAYGNEQFF.

This chain links TRBV6-5 with TRBJ1-5; D perhaps matches TRBD1 (6 bases). The CDR3 length is 14 residues. The germline gives CDR1 MNHEY, CDR2 SVGAGI. The germline V and J ends were trimmed by 6 bases and 4 bases, with 13 bases remaining between them. The CDR3 DNA follows: TGTGCCAGCAGCCTAAGACAGGCAAATCAGCCCCAGCATTTT. Translated, it gives CASSLRQANQPQHF.

This clone was seen only a few times. The V and J genes are TRBV29-1 and TRBJ2-3, with D maybe TRBD2 (7 bases). The V gene's germline CDR1 is SQVTM and CDR2 ANQGSEA. This CDR3 contains 13 residues. CDR3 in DNA: TGCAGTTCTAGGGGGGGAAGATCTGATACGCAGTATTTT. Encoded protein: CSSRGGRSDTQYF.

The chain employs TRBV14 and TRBJ1-4, with no clear D. Germline CDR1 and CDR2: SGHDN and FVKESK. The CDR3 consists of 11 residues. The V gene lost 0 bases and the J gene lost 7 bases, with 0 bases spanning the gap. Here the CDR3 DNA reads TGTGCCAGCAGCCAAGATGAAAAACTGTTTTTT. Amino acids: CASSQDEKLFF.

This chain joins TRBV5-1 and TRBJ2-2, with D uncertain. Trimming cost V 8 bases and J 1 base, with 12 bases left between them. There are 14 residues in the CDR3. Germline CDR1 reads SGHRS; CDR2 reads YFSETQ. CDR3 protein: CASKAPVNTGELFF. The CDR3 nucleotides are TGCGCCAGTAAGGCTCCCGTGAACACCGGGGAGCTGTTTTTT.

The chain employs TRBV6-1 and TRBJ2-3; D unresolved. The CDR3 contains 14 residues. Trimming removed 2 bases from V and 0 bases from J, with 6 bases in between. The germline CDR1 and CDR2 sequences are MNHNS and SASEGT. The CDR3 nucleotides read TGTGCCAGCAGTGAACTGGGTAGCACAGATACGCAGTATTTT. Translated: CASSELGSTDTQYF.

This clone was counted once. The V call is TRBV5-1, the J call TRBJ2-7; D call uncertain. The germline CDR1 and CDR2 sequences are SGHRS and YFSETQ. V lost 0 bases and J 5 bases, leaving 12 bases between the germline ends. This CDR3 has 14 residues. In nucleotides, the CDR3 is TGCGCCAGCAGCTTGGTGGGCGGCCCCGACGAGCAGTACTTC. Amino acid sequence: CASSLVGGPDEQYF. The full variable domain, its missing parts supplied by reference TRBV5-1 and TRBJ2-7, is KAGVTQTPRYLIKTRGQQVTLSCSPISGHRSVSWYQQTPGQGLQFLFEYFSETQRNKGNFPGRFSGRQFSNSRSEMNVSTLELGDSALYLCASSLVGGPDEQYFGPGTRLTVT.

This chain connects TRBV4-1 to TRBJ2-7; D is undetermined. Germline assignment: CDR1 MGHRA and CDR2 YSYEKL. Trimming shortened V by 2 bases and J by 3 bases, and 11 bases separated the two germline ends. The CDR3 length is 14 residues. CDR3 coding DNA: TGCGCCAGCAGCCAATACAGATCCGACTACGAGCAGTACTTC. Its translation is CASSQYRSDYEQYF.

Turning to this clone: A junction end diverges from the germline sequence, so it may reflect a read error. The chain combines TRBV18 with TRBJ2-2, with D possibly TRBD1 on 6 matching bases. The CDR3 extends over 14 amino acids. Germline V CDR1 and CDR2: KGHSH, LQKENI. The CDR3 region is CASSPQGRTGELFF. The CDR3 bases are TGTGCCAGCTCGCCACAGGGCCGGACCGGGGAGCTGTTTTTT.

The J gene is TRBJ2-7, the V gene TRBV15; 13 positions agree with TRBD2. Germline V gives CDR1 LNHNV, CDR2 YYDKDF (reference sequence). J lost 7 bases, V lost 4 bases, and 10 bases had no gene match. The CDR3 sequence is 16 residues long. Here the CDR3 DNA reads TGTGCCACCAGCACGACTAGCGGGGGGCGTCCGGGAGAGCAGTACTTC. Encoded protein: CATSTTSGGRPGEQYF.

This clone was observed a few times. The V gene is TRBV5-6, the J gene TRBJ1-6; TRBD1 matches at 9 bases. V was clipped by 2 bases and J by 10 bases; unmatched bases: 10. The CDR3 runs 16 residues. Germline CDR1 and CDR2: SGHDT and YYEEEE. The CDR3 loop is CASSFLTGGGLSPLHF. CDR3 bases: TGTGCCAGCAGCTTCTTGACAGGGGGAGGTCTGTCACCCCTCCACTTT.

This chain uses TRBV6-1 with TRBJ1-5; TRBD1 might be the D (5 bases). The CDR3 runs 13 residues. The V gene's germline CDR1 is MNHNS and CDR2 SASEGT. Deletions cut 11 bases from V and 6 bases from J, with 17 bases between. The CDR3 coding sequence is TGTGCCGGTCTGGGGGTAGGGGTTCAGCCCCAGCATTTT. This codes for CAGLGVGVQPQHF.

This chain joins TRBV6-5 and TRBJ2-1; 7 bases are shared with TRBD2. Per germline, CDR1 MNHEY and CDR2 SVGAGI. V shed 8 bases and J 8 bases; nucleotides not matched to a gene: 6. The CDR3 length is 12 residues. This chain's CDR3 is CASGPAGDEQFF. The CDR3 DNA reads as TGTGCCAGCGGACCGGCGGGAGATGAGCAGTTCTTC.

This chain connects TRBV29-1 to TRBJ1-1, with a tentative D call TRBD1 (5 bases). Deletions cut 6 bases from V and 4 bases from J, with 12 bases between. The CDR3 contains 12 residues. Looked up from germline, CDR1 is SQVTM and CDR2 is ANQGSEA. DNA for the CDR3: TGCAGCGTCCGGCGGGGGTCCACTGAAGCTTTCTTT. Translated: CSVRRGSTEAFF.

This chain joins TRBV11-2 and TRBJ2-3; possible D gene TRBD2, 6 bases. There are 15 residues in the CDR3. CDR1 SGHAT and CDR2 FQNNGV come from the germline V gene. V lost 1 base and J lost 4, with 12 bases in between. The CDR3 reads CASSLGVPGADTQYF. In DNA form, the CDR3 reads TGTGCCAGCAGCTTAGGGGTTCCGGGGGCAGATACGCAGTATTTT.

This chain joins TRBV2 and TRBJ2-1; 13 bases match TRBD2. The CDR3 loop spans 17 amino acids. Trimming removed 6 bases from V and 3 bases from J; junction bases left unmatched: 8. Germline CDR1 is SNHLY and CDR2 is FYNNEI. The CDR3 protein is CASRPGTSGTLYNEQFF. The CDR3 DNA follows: TGTGCCAGCAGGCCCGGGACTAGCGGGACACTCTACAATGAGCAGTTCTTC.

The V and J genes are TRBV27 and TRBJ2-1; 9 positions match TRBD1. Germline CDR1 and CDR2: MNHEY and SMNVEV (reference sequence). Trimming at V came to 4 bases and at J to 5 bases, leaving 9 bases not matched to a gene. This CDR3 region has 16 residues. In DNA, the CDR3 is TGTGCCAGCAGTTCAGTACAGGGGGCCAGGGACAATGAGCAGTTCTTC. Residues: CASSSVQGARDNEQFF.

This clone showed up just a few times. The chain joins TRBV7-9 to TRBJ2-4; unclear D gene. This CDR3 region has 12 residues. The V gene lost 8 bases and the J gene lost 5 bases, with 10 bases spanning the gap. The V gene's germline CDR1 is SEHNR and CDR2 FQNEAQ (reference sequence). The CDR3 DNA follows: TGTGCCAGCGTCGACGGCCAAAACATTCAGTACTTC. Translating it yields CASVDGQNIQYF.

In this sample, this clone turned up a few times. The rearrangement links TRBV6-1 to TRBJ2-7, with 9 bases matching TRBD1. The length of the CDR3 is 15 residues. Trimming took 1 base from V and 2 from J; bases not matched to a gene: 3. Germline-derived CDR1 and CDR2 are MNHNS and SASEGT. The CDR3 coding sequence is TGTGCCAGCAGTGAAGTAAGGACAGGGGCCTACGAGCAGTACTTC. It translates to CASSEVRTGAYEQYF.

This clone has only a few counts. The rearrangement uses TRBV27 and TRBJ1-5; unclear D gene. This CDR3 comprises 14 residues. V gave up 4 bases and J gave up 6 bases, with 13 bases separating them. CDR1 is MNHEY, CDR2 SMNVEV, per germline (reference sequence). For the CDR3, the DNA is TGTGCCAGCAGTTCCGGACGGCGCTTTCAGCCCCAGCATTTT. Protein product: CASSSGRRFQPQHF.